The source of this TCR beta chain is a study of shared clonotypes between healthy human individuals. The CDR3 covers 13 residues. The V end was cut by 5 bases, the J end by 6 bases, with 14 bases between. The germline CDR1 and CDR2 sequences are SGHTA and FQGNSA. Assay used: immunoSEQ multiplex PCR; TCRdb lists only in-frame clones, some missing. The data contain roughly 1,600,000 clones, approximately 98.5% of them seen just once; the ten biggest clones take up 0.36%. The chain carries TRBV7-2 and TRBJ2-7; D may be TRBD2 (6 bases). The receptor was isolated from a man aged 25-45 years in good health. The sequencing sample was made of naive CD4+ T cells sorted from blood. The subset: CD45RA+ positively selected. The CDR3 DNA reads as TGTGCCAGCAGCCTCGACTGGGGAGGCGAGCAGTACTTC. This translates into CASSLDWGGEQYF.